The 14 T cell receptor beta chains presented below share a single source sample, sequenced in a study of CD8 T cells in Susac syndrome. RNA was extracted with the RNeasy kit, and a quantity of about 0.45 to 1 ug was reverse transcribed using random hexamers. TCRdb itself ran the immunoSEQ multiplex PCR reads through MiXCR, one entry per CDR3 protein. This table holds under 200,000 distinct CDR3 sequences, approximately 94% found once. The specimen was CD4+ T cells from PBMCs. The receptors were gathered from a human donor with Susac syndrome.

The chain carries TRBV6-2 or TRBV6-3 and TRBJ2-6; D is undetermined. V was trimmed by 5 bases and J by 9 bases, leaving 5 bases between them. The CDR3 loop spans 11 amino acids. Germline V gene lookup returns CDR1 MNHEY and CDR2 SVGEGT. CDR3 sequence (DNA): TGTGCCAGCAGTCGCGACAACGTCCTGACTTTC. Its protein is CASSRDNVLTF.

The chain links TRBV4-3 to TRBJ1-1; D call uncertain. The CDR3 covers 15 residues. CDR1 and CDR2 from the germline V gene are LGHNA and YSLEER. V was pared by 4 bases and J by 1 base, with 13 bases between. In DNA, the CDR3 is TGCGCCAGCAGCCCCTCAGTAACGGCGAACACTGAAGCTTTCTTT. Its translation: CASSPSVTANTEAFF.

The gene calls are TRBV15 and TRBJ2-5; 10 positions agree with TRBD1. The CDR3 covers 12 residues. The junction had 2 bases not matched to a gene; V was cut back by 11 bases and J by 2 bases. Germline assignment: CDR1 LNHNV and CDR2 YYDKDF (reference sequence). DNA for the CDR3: TGTGCCCCGGGACAGGGGCAAGAGACCCAGTACTTC. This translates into CAPGQGQETQYF.

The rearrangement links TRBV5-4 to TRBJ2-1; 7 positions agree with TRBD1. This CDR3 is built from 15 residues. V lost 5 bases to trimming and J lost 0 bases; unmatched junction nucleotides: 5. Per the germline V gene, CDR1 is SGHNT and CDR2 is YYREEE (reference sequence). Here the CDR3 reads CASRDRTGSYNEQFF. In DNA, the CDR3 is TGTGCCAGCAGGGATCGGACAGGCTCCTACAATGAGCAGTTCTTC. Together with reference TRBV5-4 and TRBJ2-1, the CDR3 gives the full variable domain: ETGVTQSPTHLIKTRGQQVTLRCSSQSGHNTVSWYQQALGQGPQFIFQYYREEENGRGNFPPRFSGLQFPNYSSELNVNALELDDSALYLCASRDRTGSYNEQFFGPGTRLTVL.

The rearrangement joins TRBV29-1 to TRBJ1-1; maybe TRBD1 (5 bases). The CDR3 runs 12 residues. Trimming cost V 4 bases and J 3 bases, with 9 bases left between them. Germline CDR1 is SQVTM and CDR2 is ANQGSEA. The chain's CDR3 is CSVVPGHTEAFF. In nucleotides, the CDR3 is TGCAGCGTTGTCCCGGGGCACACTGAAGCTTTCTTT.

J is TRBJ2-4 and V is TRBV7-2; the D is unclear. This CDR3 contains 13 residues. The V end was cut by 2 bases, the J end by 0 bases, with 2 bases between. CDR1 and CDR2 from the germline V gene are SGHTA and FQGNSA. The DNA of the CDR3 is TGTGCCAGCAGCTTAAAAGCCAAAAACATTCAGTACTTC. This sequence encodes CASSLKAKNIQYF.

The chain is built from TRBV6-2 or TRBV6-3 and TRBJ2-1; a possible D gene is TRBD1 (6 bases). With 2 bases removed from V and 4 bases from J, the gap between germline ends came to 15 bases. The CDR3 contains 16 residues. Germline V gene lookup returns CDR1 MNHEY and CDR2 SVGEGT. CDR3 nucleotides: TGTGCCAGCAGTTACCTGGGCAGGGGATTTTACAATGAGCAGTTCTTC. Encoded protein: CASSYLGRGFYNEQFF.

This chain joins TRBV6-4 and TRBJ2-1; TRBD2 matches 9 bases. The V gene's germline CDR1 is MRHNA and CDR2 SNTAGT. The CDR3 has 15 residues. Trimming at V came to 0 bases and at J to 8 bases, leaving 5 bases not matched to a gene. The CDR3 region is CASSDSGSGGDEQFF. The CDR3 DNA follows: TGTGCCAGCAGTGACTCGGGTAGCGGGGGCGATGAGCAGTTCTTC.

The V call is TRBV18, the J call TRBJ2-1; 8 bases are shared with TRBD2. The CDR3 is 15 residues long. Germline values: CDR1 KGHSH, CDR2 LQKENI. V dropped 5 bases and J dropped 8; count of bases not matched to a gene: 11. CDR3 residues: CASSTRIGGDDEQFF. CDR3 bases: TGTGCCAGCTCAACGCGGATCGGGGGGGACGATGAGCAGTTCTTC.

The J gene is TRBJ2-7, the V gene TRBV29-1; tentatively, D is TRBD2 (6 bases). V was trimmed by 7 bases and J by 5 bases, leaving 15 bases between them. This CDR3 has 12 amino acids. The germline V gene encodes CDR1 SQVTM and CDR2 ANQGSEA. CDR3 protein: CSAGWGGDEQYF. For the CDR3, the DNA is TGCAGCGCTGGGTGGGGCGGGGACGAGCAGTACTTC.

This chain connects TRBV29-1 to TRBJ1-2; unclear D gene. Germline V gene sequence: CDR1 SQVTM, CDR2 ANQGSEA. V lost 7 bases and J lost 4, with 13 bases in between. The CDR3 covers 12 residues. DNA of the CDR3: TGCAGCGCGGCGGGCGCGGGCTATGGCTACACCTTC. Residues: CSAAGAGYGYTF.

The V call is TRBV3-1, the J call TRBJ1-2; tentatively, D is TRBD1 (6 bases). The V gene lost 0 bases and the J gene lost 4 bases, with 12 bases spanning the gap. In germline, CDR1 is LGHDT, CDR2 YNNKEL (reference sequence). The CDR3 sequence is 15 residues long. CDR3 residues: CASSQDKGQIYGYTF. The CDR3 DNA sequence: TGTGCCAGCAGCCAAGATAAAGGACAGATCTATGGCTACACCTTC. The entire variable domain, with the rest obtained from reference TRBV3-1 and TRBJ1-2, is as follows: DTAVSQTPKYLVTQMGNDKSIKCEQNLGHDTMYWYKQDSKKFLKIMFSYNNKELIINETVPNRFSPKSPDKAHLNLHINSLELGDSAVYFCASSQDKGQIYGYTFGSGTRLTVV.

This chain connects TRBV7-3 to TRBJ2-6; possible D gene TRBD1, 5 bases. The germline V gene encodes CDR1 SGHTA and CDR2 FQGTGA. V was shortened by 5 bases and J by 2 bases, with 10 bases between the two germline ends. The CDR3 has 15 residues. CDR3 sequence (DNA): TGTGCCAGCAGCCAGACAGCCCCTGGGGCCAACGTCCTGACTTTC. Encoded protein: CASSQTAPGANVLTF.

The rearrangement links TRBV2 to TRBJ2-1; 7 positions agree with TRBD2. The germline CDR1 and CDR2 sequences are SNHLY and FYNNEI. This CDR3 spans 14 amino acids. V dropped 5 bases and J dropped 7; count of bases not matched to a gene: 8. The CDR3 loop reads CASSPHRLANEQFF. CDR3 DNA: TGTGCCAGCAGTCCCCATCGACTAGCAAATGAGCAGTTCTTC. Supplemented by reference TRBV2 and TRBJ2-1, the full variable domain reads EPEVTQTPSHQVTQMGQEVILRCVPISNHLYFYWYRQILGQKVEFLVSFYNNEISEKSEIFDDQFSVERPDGSNFTLKIRSTKLEDSAMYFCASSPHRLANEQFFGPGTRLTVL.